This T cell receptor beta chain was sequenced for a study of cytomegalovirus exposure and HLA in healthy donors. This CDR3 region has 17 residues. V was trimmed by 3 bases and J by 0 bases, leaving 13 bases between them. The germline CDR1 and CDR2 sequences are SGDLS and YYNGEE. The table came from immunoSEQ multiplex PCR; TCRdb's copy has only in-frame clones and leaves some out. The repertoire holds 150,000 to 200,000 clones, with about 82% as singletons. Sequences were obtained from PBMCs. The TCR was taken from a young woman in good health and CMV-seronegative. This chain connects TRBV9 to TRBJ2-6; D is unresolved. The CDR3 nucleotides are TGTGCCAGCAGCGCCGCTACTGGAGCCTCTGGGGCCAACGTCCTGACTTTC. Protein: CASSAATGASGANVLTF.